The TCR beta chain described here comes from a study of breast tumors, draining lymph nodes, adjacent tissues. Regarding the study as a whole: Data only fit, rather than demonstrated, lymph node origin of most tumor T cells. Data fit most tumor T cells coming from lymph node, expanding in tumor. Compared with lymph nodes, tumors were less diverse; compared with nontumor tissue, more.

TCRdb reprocessed the multiplex PCR reads via MiXCR and lists one record per CDR3 protein. Of approximately 20,000 distinct CDR3 sequences listed, around two fifths are singletons. Ten or more counts support this clonotype. No antigen is known for it. Sequencing was carried out using breast tumor tissue. The source of this sequence is a female donor with breast cancer. Some clones in this sample may be carry-over from other donors' samples.

The CDR3 protein is CASSLGGTGKAFF. The CDR3 DNA reads TGTGCCAGCAGCTTGGGGGGGACAGGAAAGGCTTTCTTT. The V call is TRBV5-6, the J call TRBJ1-1, with TRBD1 matching over 8 bases. The CDR3 contains 13 residues. The V and J ends lost 0 bases and 11 bases, in that order; junction bases with no gene match: 6. CDR1 and CDR2 (germline): SGHDT, YYEEEE.